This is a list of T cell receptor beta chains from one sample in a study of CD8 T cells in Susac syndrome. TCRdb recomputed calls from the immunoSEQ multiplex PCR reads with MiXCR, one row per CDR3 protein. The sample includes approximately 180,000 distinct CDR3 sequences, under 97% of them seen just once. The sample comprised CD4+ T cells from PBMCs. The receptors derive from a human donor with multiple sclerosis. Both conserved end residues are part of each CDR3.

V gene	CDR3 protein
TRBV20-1	CSARPEVVQPQHF
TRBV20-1	CSARGGQTDLEKLFF
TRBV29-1	CSVPTVTYNEQFF
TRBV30	CAWSRTGDVGNTIYF
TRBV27	CASSTRTDGELFF
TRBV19	CASSSQNEQFF
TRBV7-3	CASSLGPGMNTEAFF
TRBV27	CASRDRGTSPLHF
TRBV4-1	CASSRRAPGANVLTF
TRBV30	CARLGRGDYEQYF
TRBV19	CASSRSRTGYDQPQHF
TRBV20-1	CSASWQGKHYEQYF
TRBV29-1	CSVSGAGVPTDTQYF
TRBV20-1	CSASRDASYEQYF
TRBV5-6	CASSFSGGQFF
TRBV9	CASSVAPGNEQFF
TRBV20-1	CSATDWGPENYEQYF
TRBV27	CASSSDILSGANVLTF
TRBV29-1	CSVEVGAWGTEAFF
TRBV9	CASSVGGEGRTNQGAQYF
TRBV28	CASRSPGEYNEQFF
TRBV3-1	CASSPGQGYEKLFF
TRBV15	CATSRDLQQGSGYTF
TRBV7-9	CASHTLSRGISPLHF
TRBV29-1	CSVPPTGHGYTF
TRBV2	CASSESPGGGPQETQYF
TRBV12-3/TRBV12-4	CASSQGPNQPQHF
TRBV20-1	CSAQRPQETQYF
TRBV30	CAWSVGDRGVGETQYF
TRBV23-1	CASSQNRDIRNSPLHF
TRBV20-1	CSATVAHTQYF
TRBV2	CASSEIDRKLYEQYF
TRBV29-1	CSVEAFSGMNTEAFF
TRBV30	CAWIPEPGNTIYF
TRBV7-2	CASSSGDNEQFF
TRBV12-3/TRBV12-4	CASRLGILSTDTQYF
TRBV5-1	CASNSAGTGEETQYF
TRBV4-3	CASSHIDGDSSYEQYF
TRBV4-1	CASSQIIGSNQPQHF
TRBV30	CAWSVQTGSNQPQHF
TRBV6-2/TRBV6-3	CASSYPLGRRAGELFF
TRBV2	CAAKDNLNTEAFF
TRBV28	CASSPRVGGLAGAKNIQYF
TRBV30	CAWSDRGGYGYTF
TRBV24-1	CATSDAARTGHNEQFF